This T cell receptor (beta chain) was profiled in a study of T cell responses to AZD1222 COVID-19 vaccine. Method: immunoSEQ multiplex PCR; TCRdb's copy keeps in-frame clones and lacks some. The sample includes approximately 190,000 clones, about 94% of them seen just once. Concerning this clone itself: What it recognizes is unknown. The sample holds other DNA sequences that translate to the same CDR3.

General study findings and limits: Two doses of AZD1222 preceded a rise in Spike-specific TCR breadth and depth. Of spike-specific TCRs, nearly half reportedly target regions left unmutated in variants.

The CDR3 totals 14 residues. CDR1 and CDR2 (germline): SGHRS, YFSETQ. V was clipped by 0 bases and J by 5 bases; unmatched bases: 4. The genes are TRBV5-1 and TRBJ2-5, with 7 bases identical to TRBD2. The source is an adult who received the AZD1222 COVID-19 vaccine. Sequenced material: peripheral blood, taken 28 days after the second AZD1222 dose. The CDR3 nucleotides are TGCGCCAGCAGCTTGGCGGGGGGTCAGGAGACCCAGTACTTC. Translated: CASSLAGGQETQYF.